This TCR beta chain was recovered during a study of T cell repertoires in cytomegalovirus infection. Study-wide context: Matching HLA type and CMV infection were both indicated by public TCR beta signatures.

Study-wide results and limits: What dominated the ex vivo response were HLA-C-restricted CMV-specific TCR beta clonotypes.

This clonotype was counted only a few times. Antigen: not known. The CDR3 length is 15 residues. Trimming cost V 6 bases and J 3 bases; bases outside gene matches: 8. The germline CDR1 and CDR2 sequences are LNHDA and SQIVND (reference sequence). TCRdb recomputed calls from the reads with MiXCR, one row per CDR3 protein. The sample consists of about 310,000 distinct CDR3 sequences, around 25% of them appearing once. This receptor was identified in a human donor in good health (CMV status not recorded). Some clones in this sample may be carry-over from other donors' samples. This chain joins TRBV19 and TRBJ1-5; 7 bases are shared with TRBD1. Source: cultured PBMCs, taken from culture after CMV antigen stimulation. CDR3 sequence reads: CASSRGAGVNQPQHF. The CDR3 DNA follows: TGTGCCAGTAGCAGGGGGGCCGGCGTCAATCAGCCCCAGCATTTT.